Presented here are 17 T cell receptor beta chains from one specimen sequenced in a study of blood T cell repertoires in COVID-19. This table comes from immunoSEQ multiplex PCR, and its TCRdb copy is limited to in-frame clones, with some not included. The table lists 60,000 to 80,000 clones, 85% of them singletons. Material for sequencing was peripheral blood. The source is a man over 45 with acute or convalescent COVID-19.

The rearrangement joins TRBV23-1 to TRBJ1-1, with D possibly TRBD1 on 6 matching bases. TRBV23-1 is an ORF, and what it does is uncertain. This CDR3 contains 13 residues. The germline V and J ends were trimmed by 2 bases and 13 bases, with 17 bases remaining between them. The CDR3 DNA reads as TGCGCCAGCAGTCAAGGCCCTAGGGGGAACGGTTTCTTT. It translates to CASSQGPRGNGFF.

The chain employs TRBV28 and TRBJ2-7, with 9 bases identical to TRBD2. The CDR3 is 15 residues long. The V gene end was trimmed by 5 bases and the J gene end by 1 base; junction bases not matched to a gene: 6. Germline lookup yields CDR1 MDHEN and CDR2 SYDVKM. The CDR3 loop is CASSPLAGASYEQYV. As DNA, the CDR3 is TGTGCCAGCAGTCCTTTAGCGGGGGCTTCCTACGAGCAGTACGTC.

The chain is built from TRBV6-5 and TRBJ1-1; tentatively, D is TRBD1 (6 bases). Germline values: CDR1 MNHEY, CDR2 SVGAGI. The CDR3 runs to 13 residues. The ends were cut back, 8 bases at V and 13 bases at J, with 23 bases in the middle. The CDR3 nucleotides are TGTGCCAGCTTAGTGACGGGACAAGAACTTCTTTTCTTT. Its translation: CASLVTGQELLFF.

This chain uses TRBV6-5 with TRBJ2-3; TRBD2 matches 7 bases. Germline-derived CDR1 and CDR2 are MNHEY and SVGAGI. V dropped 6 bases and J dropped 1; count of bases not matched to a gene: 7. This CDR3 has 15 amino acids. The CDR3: CASSPRAGGTDTQYF. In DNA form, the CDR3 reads TGTGCCAGCAGCCCGAGGGCGGGGGGCACAGATACGCAGTATTTT.

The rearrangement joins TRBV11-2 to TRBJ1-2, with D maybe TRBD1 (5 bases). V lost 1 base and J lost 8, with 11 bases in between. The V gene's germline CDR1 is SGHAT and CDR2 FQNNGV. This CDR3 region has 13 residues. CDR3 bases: TGTGCCAGCAGCTTAGTCACGGGGGGAGGCTACACCTTC. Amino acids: CASSLVTGGGYTF. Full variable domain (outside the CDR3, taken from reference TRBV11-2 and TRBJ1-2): EAGVAQSPRYKIIEKRQSVAFWCNPISGHATLYWYQQILGQGPKLLIQFQNNGVVDDSQLPKDRFSAERLKGVDSTLKIQPAKLEDSAVYLCASSLVTGGGYTFGSGTRLTVV.

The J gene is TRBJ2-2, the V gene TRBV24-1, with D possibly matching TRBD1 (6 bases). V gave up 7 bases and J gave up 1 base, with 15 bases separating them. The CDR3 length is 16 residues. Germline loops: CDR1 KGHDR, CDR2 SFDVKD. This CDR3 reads CATSLQGTMNTGELFF. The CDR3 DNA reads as TGTGCCACCAGCCTACAGGGAACGATGAACACCGGGGAGCTGTTTTTT.

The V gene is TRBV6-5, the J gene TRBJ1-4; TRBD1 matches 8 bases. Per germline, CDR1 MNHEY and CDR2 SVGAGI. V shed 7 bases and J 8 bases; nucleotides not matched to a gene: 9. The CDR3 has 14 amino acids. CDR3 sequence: CASTEIQGGEKLFF. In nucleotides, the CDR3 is TGTGCCAGCACCGAAATACAGGGGGGCGAAAAACTGTTTTTT.

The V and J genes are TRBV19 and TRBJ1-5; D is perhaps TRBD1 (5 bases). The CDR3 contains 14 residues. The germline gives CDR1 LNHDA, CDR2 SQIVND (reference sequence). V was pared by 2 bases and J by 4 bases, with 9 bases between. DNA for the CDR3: TGTGCCAGTAGTATAAGGGGTGGGAATCAGCCCCAGCATTTT. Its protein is CASSIRGGNQPQHF.

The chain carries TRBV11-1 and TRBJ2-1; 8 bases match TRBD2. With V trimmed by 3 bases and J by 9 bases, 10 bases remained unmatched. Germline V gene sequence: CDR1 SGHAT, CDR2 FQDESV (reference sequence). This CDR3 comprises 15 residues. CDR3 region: CASSLNGGEDSEQFF. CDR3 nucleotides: TGTGCCAGCAGCTTGAACGGGGGGGAGGACAGTGAGCAGTTCTTC.

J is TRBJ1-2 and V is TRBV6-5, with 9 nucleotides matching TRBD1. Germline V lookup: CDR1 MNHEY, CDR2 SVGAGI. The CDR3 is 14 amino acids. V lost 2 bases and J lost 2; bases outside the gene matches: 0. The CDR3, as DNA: TGTGCCAGCAGTTACGGGACAGGGAACTATGGCTACACCTTC. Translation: CASSYGTGNYGYTF.

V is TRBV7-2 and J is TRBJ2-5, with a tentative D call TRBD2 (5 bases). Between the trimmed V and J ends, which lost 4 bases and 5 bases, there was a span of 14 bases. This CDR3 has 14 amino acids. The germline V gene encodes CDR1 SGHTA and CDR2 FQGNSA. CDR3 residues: CASSSISEVETQYF. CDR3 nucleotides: TGTGCCAGCAGCTCGATTAGCGAGGTGGAGACCCAGTACTTC. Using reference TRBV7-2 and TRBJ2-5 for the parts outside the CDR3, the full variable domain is GAGVSQSPSNKVTEKGKDVELRCDPISGHTALYWYRQSLGQGLEFLIYFQGNSAPDKSGLPSDRFSAERTGGSVSTLTIQRTQQEDSAVYLCASSSISEVETQYFGPGTRLLVL.

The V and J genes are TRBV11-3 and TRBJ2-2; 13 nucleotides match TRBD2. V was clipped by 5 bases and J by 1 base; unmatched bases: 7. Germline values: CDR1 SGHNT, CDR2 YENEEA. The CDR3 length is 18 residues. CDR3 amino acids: CASSTRTSGGLNTGELFF. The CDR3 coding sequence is TGTGCCAGCAGCACGAGGACTAGCGGGGGTCTGAACACCGGGGAGCTGTTTTTT.

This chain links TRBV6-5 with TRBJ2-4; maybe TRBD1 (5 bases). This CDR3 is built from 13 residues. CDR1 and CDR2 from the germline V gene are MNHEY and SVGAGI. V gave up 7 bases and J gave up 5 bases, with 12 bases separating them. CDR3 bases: TGTGCCAGCAAAAGTACAGGTCAAAACATTCAGTACTTC. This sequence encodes CASKSTGQNIQYF.

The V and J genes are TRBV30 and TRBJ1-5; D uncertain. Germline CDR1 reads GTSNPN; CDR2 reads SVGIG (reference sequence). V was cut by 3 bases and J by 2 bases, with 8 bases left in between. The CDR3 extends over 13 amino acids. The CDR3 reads CAWSATGNQPQHF. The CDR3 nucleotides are TGTGCCTGGAGCGCAACAGGCAATCAGCCCCAGCATTTT.

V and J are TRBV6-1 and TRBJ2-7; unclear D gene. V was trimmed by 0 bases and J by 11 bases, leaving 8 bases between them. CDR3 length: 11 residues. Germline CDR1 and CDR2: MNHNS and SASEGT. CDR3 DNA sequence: TGTGCCAGCAGTGAAGCATATCGGGAGTACTTC. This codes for CASSEAYREYF.

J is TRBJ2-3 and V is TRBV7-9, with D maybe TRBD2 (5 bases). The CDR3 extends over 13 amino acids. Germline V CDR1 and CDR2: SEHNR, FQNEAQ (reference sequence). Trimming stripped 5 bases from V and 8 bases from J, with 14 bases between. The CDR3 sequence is CASSRGLSGTQYF. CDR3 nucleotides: TGTGCCAGCAGCAGAGGACTCTCGGGTACGCAGTATTTT.

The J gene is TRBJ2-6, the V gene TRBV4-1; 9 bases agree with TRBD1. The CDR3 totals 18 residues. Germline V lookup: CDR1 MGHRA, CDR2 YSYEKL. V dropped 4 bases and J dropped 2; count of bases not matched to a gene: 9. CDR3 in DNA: TGCGCCAGCAGCCGAATACAGGGGGCGAGGGCTGGGGCCAACGTCCTGACTTTC. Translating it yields CASSRIQGARAGANVLTF.